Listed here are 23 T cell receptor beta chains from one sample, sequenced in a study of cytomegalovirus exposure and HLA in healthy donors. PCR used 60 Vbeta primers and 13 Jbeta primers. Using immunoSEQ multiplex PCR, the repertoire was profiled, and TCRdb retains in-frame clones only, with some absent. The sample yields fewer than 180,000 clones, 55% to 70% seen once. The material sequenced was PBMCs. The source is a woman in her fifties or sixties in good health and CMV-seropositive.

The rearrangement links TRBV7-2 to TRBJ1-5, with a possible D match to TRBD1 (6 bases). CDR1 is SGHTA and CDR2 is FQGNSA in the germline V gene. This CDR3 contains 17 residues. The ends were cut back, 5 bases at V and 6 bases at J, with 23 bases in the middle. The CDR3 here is CASSLLRDTVRPQPQHF. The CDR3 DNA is TGTGCCAGCAGCCTACTTCGGGACACAGTGAGGCCTCAGCCCCAGCATTTT. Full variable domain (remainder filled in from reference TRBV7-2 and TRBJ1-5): GAGVSQSPSNKVTEKGKDVELRCDPISGHTALYWYRQSLGQGLEFLIYFQGNSAPDKSGLPSDRFSAERTGGSVSTLTIQRTQQEDSAVYLCASSLLRDTVRPQPQHFGDGTRLSIL.

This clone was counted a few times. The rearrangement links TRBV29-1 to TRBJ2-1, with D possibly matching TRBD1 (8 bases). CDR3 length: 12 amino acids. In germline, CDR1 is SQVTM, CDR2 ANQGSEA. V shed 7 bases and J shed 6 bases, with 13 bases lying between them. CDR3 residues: CSGQGRGNEQFF. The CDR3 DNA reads TGCAGCGGACAGGGGAGGGGCAATGAGCAGTTCTTC.

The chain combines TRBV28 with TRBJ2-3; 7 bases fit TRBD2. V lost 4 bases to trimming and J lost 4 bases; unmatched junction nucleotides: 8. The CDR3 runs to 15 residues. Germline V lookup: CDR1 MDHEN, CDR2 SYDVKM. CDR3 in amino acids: CASSSFRLAPDTQYF. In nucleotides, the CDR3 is TGTGCCAGCAGTTCATTCCGACTAGCCCCAGATACGCAGTATTTT.

The CDR3 loop reads CASSPGTADNEQFF. CDR3 DNA: TGTGCCAGCAGTCCCGGGACAGCGGACAATGAGCAGTTCTTC. The V gene is TRBV7-9, the J gene TRBJ2-1, with TRBD1 identical over 7 bases. CDR1 and CDR2 from the germline V gene are SEHNR and FQNEAQ (reference sequence). This CDR3 is built from 14 residues. V was pared by 6 bases and J by 5 bases, with 7 bases of the junction left unmatched. The full variable domain, rest sourced from reference TRBV7-9 and TRBJ2-1, is DTGVSQNPRHKITKRGQNVTFRCDPISEHNRLYWYRQTLGQGPEFLTYFQNEAQLEKSRLLSDRFSAERPKGSFSTLEIQRTEQGDSAMYLCASSPGTADNEQFFGPGTRLTVL.

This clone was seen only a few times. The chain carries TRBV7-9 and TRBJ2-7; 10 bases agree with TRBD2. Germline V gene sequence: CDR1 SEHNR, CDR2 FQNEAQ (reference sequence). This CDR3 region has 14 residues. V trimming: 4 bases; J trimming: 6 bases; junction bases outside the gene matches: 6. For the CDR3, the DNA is TGTGCCAGCAGCTCGCTAGCGGGAGAGAGCGAGCAGTACTTC. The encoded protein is CASSSLAGESEQYF.

DNA for the CDR3: TGTGCCAGCACCCCCTCCCTAACCCGCTACGAGCAGTACTTC. Translating gives CASTPSLTRYEQYF. This rearrangement joins TRBV28 to TRBJ2-7; D ambiguous. The CDR3 extends over 14 amino acids. The germline CDR1 and CDR2 sequences are MDHEN and SYDVKM. Trimming removed 7 bases from V and 3 bases from J, with 16 bases in between.

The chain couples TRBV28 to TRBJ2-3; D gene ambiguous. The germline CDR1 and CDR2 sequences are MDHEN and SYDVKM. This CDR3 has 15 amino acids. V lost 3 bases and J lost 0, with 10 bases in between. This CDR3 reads CASSFTVPSTDTQYF. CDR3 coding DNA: TGTGCCAGCAGTTTCACAGTTCCGAGCACAGATACGCAGTATTTT. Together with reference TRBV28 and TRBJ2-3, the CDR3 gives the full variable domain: DVKVTQSSRYLVKRTGEKVFLECVQDMDHENMFWYRQDPGLGLRLIYFSYDVKMKEKGDIPEGYSVSREKKERFSLILESASTNQTSMYLCASSFTVPSTDTQYFGPGTRLTVL.

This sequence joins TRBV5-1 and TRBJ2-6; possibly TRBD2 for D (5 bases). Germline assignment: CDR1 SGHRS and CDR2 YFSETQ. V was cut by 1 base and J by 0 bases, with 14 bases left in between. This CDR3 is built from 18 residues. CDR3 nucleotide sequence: TGCGCCAGCAGCTTGAATCCGGGCACTAGCTCTGGGGCCAACGTCCTGACTTTC. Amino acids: CASSLNPGTSSGANVLTF.

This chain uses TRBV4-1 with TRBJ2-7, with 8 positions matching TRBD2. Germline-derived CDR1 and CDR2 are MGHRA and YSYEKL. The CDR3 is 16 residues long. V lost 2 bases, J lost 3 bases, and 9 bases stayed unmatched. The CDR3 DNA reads TGCGCCAGCAGCCAAAACCGGGCCGCGGGAGGCTACGAGCAGTACTTC. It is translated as CASSQNRAAGGYEQYF.

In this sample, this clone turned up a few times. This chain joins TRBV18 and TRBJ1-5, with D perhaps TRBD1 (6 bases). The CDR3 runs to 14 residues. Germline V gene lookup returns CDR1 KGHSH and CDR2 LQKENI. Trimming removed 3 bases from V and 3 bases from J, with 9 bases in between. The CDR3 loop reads CASSPYRDNQPQHF. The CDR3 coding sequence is TGTGCCAGCTCACCTTACAGGGACAATCAGCCCCAGCATTTT.

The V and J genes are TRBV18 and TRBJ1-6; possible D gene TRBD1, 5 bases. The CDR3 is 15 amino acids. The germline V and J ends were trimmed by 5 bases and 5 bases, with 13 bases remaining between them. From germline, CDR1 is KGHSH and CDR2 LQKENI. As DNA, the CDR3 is TGTGCCAGCTCAAGGATGGGGCAGGATAATTCACCCCTCCACTTT. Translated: CASSRMGQDNSPLHF.

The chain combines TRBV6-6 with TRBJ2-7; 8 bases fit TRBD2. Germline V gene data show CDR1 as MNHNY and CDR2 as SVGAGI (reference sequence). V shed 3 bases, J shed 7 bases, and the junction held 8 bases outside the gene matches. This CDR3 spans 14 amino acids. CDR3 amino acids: CASSYGAGVGEQYF. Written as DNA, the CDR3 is TGTGCCAGCAGTTATGGAGCGGGAGTGGGGGAGCAGTACTTC.

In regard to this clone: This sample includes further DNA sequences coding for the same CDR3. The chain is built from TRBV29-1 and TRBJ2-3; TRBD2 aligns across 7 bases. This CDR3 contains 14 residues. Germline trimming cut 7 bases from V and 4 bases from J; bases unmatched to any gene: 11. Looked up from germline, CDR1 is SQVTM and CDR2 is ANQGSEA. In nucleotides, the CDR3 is TGCAGCGGCGGCCTGGCGGGAGTCCCAGATACGCAGTATTTT. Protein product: CSGGLAGVPDTQYF.

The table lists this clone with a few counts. The DNA for the CDR3 is TGTGCCATCAGTCCACAAGGGGAGGACTATGGCTACACCTTC. Encoded protein: CAISPQGEDYGYTF. The gene calls are TRBV10-3 and TRBJ1-2; maybe TRBD1 (5 bases). The germline V gene encodes CDR1 ENHRY and CDR2 SYGVKD. The CDR3 runs to 14 residues. V lost 5 bases and J lost 3, with 13 bases in between.

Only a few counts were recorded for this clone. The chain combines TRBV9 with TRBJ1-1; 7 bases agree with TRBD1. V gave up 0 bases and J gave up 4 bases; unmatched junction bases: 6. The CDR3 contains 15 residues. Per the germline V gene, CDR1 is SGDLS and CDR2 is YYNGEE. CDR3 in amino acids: CASSVGYRGGTEAFF. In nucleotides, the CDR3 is TGTGCCAGCAGCGTAGGATACAGGGGAGGCACTGAAGCTTTCTTT.

The CDR3 coding sequence is TGTGCCAGCAGCGCGACAGGACAGGGTGACTATGGCTACACCTTC. It codes for CASSATGQGDYGYTF. V usage is TRBV9 and J usage is TRBJ1-2, with 8 bases fitting TRBD1. In germline, CDR1 is SGDLS, CDR2 YYNGEE. The length of the CDR3 is 15 residues. The junction had 7 bases not matched to a gene; V was cut back by 3 bases and J by 3 bases.

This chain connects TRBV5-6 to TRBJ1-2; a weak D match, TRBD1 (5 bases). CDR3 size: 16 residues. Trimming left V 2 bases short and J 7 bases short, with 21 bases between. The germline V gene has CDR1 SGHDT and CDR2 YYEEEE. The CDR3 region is CASSFFAGQLLSGYTF. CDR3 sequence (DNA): TGTGCCAGCAGCTTCTTCGCAGGGCAATTATTGAGTGGCTACACCTTC.

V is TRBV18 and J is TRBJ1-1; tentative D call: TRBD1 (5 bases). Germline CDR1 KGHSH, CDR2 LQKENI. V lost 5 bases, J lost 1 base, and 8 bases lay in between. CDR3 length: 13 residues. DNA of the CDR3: TGTGCCAGCTCATTAGGACAGAACACTGAAGCTTTCTTT. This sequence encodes CASSLGQNTEAFF.

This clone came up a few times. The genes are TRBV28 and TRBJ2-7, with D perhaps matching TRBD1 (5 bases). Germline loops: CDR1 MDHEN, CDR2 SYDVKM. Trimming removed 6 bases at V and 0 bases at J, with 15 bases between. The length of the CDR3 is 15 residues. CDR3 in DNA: TGTGCCAGCAGGCCGAAGGGGTCCCGCTCCTACGAGCAGTACTTC. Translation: CASRPKGSRSYEQYF.

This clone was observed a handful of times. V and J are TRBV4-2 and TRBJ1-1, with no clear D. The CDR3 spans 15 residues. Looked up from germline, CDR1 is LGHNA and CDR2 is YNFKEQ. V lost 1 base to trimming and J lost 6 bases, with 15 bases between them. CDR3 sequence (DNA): TGTGCCAGCAGCCAAGGGGCCAAAAAGGAATCTGAAGCTTTCTTT. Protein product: CASSQGAKKESEAFF.

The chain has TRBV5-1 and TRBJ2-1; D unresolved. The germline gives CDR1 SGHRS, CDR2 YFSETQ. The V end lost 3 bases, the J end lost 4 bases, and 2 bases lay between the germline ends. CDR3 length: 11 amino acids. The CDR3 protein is CASSSYNEQFF. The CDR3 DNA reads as TGCGCCAGCAGCTCGTACAATGAGCAGTTCTTC. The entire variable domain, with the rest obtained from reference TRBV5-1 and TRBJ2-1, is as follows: KAGVTQTPRYLIKTRGQQVTLSCSPISGHRSVSWYQQTPGQGLQFLFEYFSETQRNKGNFPGRFSGRQFSNSRSEMNVSTLELGDSALYLCASSSYNEQFFGPGTRLTVL.

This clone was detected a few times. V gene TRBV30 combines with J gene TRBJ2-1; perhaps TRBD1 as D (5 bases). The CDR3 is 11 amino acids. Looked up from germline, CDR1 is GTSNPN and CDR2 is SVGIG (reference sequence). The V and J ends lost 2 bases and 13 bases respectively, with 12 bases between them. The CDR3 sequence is CAWSLGLQQFF. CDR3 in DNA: TGTGCCTGGAGTTTGGGGCTTCAACAGTTCTTC.

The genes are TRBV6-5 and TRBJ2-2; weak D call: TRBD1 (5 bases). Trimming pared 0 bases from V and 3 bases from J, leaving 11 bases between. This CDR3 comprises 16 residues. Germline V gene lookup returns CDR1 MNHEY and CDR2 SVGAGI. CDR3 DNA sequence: TGTGCCAGCAGTTACTCAGTGGGGCTGCACACCGGGGAGCTGTTTTTT. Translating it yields CASSYSVGLHTGELFF.